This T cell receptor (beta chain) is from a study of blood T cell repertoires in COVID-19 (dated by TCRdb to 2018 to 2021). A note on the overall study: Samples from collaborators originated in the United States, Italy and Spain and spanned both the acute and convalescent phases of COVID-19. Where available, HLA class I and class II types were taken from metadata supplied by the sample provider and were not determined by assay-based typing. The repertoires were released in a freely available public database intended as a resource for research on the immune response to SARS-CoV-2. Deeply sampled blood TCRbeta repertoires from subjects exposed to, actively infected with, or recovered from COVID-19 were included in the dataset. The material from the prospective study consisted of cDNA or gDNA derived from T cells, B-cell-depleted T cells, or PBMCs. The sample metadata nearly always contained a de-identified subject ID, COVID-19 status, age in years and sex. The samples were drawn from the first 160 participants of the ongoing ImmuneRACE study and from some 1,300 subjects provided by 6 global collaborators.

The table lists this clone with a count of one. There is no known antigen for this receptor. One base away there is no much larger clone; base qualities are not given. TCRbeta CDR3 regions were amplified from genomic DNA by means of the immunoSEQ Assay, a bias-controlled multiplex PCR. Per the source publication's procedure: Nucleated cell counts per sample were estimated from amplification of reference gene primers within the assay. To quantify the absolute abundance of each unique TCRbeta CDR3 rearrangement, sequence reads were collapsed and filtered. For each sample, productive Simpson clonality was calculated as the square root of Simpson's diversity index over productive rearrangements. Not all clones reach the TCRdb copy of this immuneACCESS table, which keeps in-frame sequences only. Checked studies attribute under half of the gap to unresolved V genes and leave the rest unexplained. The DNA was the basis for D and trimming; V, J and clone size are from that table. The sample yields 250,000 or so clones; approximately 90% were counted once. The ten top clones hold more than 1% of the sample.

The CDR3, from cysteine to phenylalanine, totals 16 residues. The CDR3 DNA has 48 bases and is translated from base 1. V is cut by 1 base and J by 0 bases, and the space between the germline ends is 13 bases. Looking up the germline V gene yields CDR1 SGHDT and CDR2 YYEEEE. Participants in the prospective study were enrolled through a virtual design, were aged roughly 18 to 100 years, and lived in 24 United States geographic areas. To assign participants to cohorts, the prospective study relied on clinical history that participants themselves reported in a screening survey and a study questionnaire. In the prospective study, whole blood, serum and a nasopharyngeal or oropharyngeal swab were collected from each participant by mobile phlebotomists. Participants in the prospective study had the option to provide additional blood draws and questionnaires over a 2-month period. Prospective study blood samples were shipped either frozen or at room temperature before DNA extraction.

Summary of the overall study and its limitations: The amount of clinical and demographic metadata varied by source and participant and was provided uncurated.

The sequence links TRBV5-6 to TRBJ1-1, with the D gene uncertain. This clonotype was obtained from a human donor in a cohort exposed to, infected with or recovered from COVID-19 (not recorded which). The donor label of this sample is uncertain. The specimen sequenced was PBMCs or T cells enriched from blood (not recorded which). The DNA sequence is TGTGCCAGCAGCTTGTTGGCAGTAACCATGAACACTGAAGCTTTCTTT. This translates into CASSLLAVTMNTEAFF.